These 24 T cell receptor beta chains originate from one sample sequenced in a study of T cells after yellow fever vaccination. TCRdb called the 5' RACE reads again in MiXCR, with one record for every CDR3 protein. Here the sample spans hundreds of thousands of distinct CDR3 sequences, roughly 13% being singletons. The sample was PBMCs, taken on the day of the yellow fever booster vaccination. The origin of the receptors is a young man who received the YFV17D yellow fever vaccine.

Only a few counts were recorded for this clonotype. This chain joins TRBV7-8 and TRBJ2-4; D gene ambiguous. With 1 base removed from V and 6 bases from J, the gap between germline ends came to 10 bases. In germline, CDR1 is SGHVS, CDR2 FQNEAQ. The CDR3 is 14 amino acids. The CDR3: CASSLERQTNIQYF. DNA of the CDR3: TGTGCCAGCAGCTTAGAGCGCCAGACAAACATTCAGTACTTC. Filled out from reference TRBV7-8 and TRBJ2-4, the complete variable domain reads GAGVSQSPRYKVAKRGQDVALRCDPISGHVSLFWYQQALGQGPEFLTYFQNEAQLDKSGLPSDRFFAERPEGSVSTLKIQRTQQEDSAVYLCASSLERQTNIQYFGAGTRLSVL.

The chain carries TRBV5-1 and TRBJ2-1, with unresolved D. This CDR3 spans 13 amino acids. In germline, CDR1 is SGHRS, CDR2 YFSETQ. V was shortened by 4 bases and J by 6 bases, with 11 bases between the two germline ends. The CDR3 DNA reads as TGCGCCAGCAGCCAGCAGGCCCGCAATGAGCAGTTCTTC. It is translated as CASSQQARNEQFF.

This clonotype has more than one count but fewer than ten. As DNA, the CDR3 is TGTGCCAGCTCCGGCGGGGTTGTTTGGGAGCAGTACTTC. Residues: CASSGGVVWEQYF. V gene TRBV2 combines with J gene TRBJ2-7; D possibly corresponds to TRBD2 (6 bases). CDR1 is SNHLY and CDR2 is FYNNEI in the germline V gene. There are 13 residues in the CDR3. Trimming stripped 8 bases from V and 7 bases from J, with 18 bases between.

This clonotype was counted between two and nine times. This chain connects TRBV7-2 to TRBJ2-1; unclear D gene. Germline CDR1 reads SGHTA; CDR2 reads FQGNSA. The CDR3 has 13 residues. The V gene lost 7 bases and the J gene lost 1 base, with 8 bases spanning the gap. Here the CDR3 DNA reads TGTGCCAGCACCCATAGGTCCTACAATGAGCAGTTCTTC. Amino acid sequence: CASTHRSYNEQFF.

There are a few counts of this clonotype. This chain connects TRBV7-2 to TRBJ2-7; D may be TRBD1 (6 bases). V lost 5 bases, J lost 5 bases, and 19 bases lay in between. The CDR3 covers 15 residues. Germline CDR1 and CDR2: SGHTA and FQGNSA. DNA for the CDR3: TGTGCCAGCAGCGGGTTAGCACAGGGTATCCACGAGCAGTACTTC. Its protein is CASSGLAQGIHEQYF. Drawing the rest from reference TRBV7-2 and TRBJ2-7, the complete variable domain is GAGVSQSPSNKVTEKGKDVELRCDPISGHTALYWYRQSLGQGLEFLIYFQGNSAPDKSGLPSDRFSAERTGGSVSTLTIQRTQQEDSAVYLCASSGLAQGIHEQYFGPGTRLTVT.

This clonotype has just a few counts. V and J are TRBV19 and TRBJ2-6; D is uncertain. The CDR3 consists of 17 residues. Germline CDR1 LNHDA, CDR2 SQIVND (reference sequence). The ends were cut back, 1 base at V and 0 bases at J, with 10 bases in the middle. The CDR3 region has the DNA TGTGCCAGTAGTATAGTGTACACCAGCTCTGGGGCCAACGTCCTGACTTTC. As protein: CASSIVYTSSGANVLTF.

This chain joins TRBV4-1 and TRBJ1-1, with D uncertain. CDR1 is MGHRA and CDR2 is YSYEKL in the germline V gene. With 4 bases removed from V and 7 bases from J, the gap between germline ends came to 10 bases. The CDR3 loop spans 12 amino acids. CDR3: CASSREGSEAFF. The CDR3 bases are TGCGCCAGCAGCCGGGAAGGAAGTGAAGCTTTCTTT.

Only a few counts were recorded for this clonotype. The rearrangement uses TRBV7-9 and TRBJ2-3; tentatively, D is TRBD1 (5 bases). V was cut by 5 bases and J by 2 bases, with 11 bases left in between. The CDR3 runs 14 residues. Germline loops: CDR1 SEHNR, CDR2 FQNEAQ (reference sequence). This chain's CDR3 is CASSERQFTDTQYF. Written as DNA, the CDR3 is TGTGCCAGCAGCGAGCGACAGTTCACAGATACGCAGTATTTT. The whole variable domain, filled in from reference TRBV7-9 and TRBJ2-3, reads DTGVSQNPRHKITKRGQNVTFRCDPISEHNRLYWYRQTLGQGPEFLTYFQNEAQLEKSRLLSDRFSAERPKGSFSTLEIQRTEQGDSAMYLCASSERQFTDTQYFGPGTRLTVL.

This clonotype was detected a few times. This chain connects TRBV2 to TRBJ2-5, with 14 nucleotides matching TRBD2. Germline V gene sequence: CDR1 SNHLY, CDR2 FYNNEI. This CDR3 is 15 amino acids long. With V trimmed by 7 bases and J by 4 bases, 5 bases remained unmatched. The CDR3 nucleotides read TGTGCCAGCATGGGACTAGCGGGAGAGATAGAGACCCAGTACTTC. The encoded protein is CASMGLAGEIETQYF.

This clonotype was counted between two and nine times. The rearrangement links TRBV15 to TRBJ2-7; 8 bases align to TRBD1. CDR3 length: 15 residues. CDR1 and CDR2 from the germline V gene are LNHNV and YYDKDF (reference sequence). Trimming took 0 bases from V and 5 from J; bases not matched to a gene: 6. The CDR3 region is CATSRDPGQANEQYF. In DNA, the CDR3 is TGTGCCACCAGCAGAGATCCGGGACAGGCCAACGAGCAGTACTTC.

This clonotype was observed many times. V is TRBV29-1 and J is TRBJ1-1; possibly TRBD1 for D (6 bases). This CDR3 comprises 12 residues. Trimming took 1 base from V and 5 from J, leaving 8 bases between them. Germline V gene sequence: CDR1 SQVTM, CDR2 ANQGSEA. The CDR3 region is CSVEVRGTEAFF. The CDR3 DNA follows: TGCAGCGTTGAAGTCAGGGGTACTGAAGCTTTCTTT.

The rearrangement uses TRBV9 and TRBJ2-2, with TRBD2 matching over 8 bases. Trimming at V came to 0 bases and at J to 5 bases, leaving 6 bases not matched to a gene. Per germline, CDR1 SGDLS and CDR2 YYNGEE. The CDR3 spans 16 residues. The CDR3 DNA is TGTGCCAGCAGCGTAGCTGGCGGGAGGACAACCGGGGAGCTGTTTTTT. Its protein product is CASSVAGGRTTGELFF.

The V gene is TRBV6-2 or TRBV6-3, the J gene TRBJ2-7; D possibly corresponds to TRBD1 (6 bases). The CDR3 has 13 residues. Germline loops: CDR1 MNHEY, CDR2 SVGEGT. V lost 7 bases, J lost 5 bases, and 15 bases lay in between. CDR3 protein: CASIPSGADEQYF. CDR3 coding DNA: TGTGCCAGCATCCCCTCAGGGGCAGACGAGCAGTACTTC.

This chain joins TRBV3-1 and TRBJ1-2; D not resolved. With 3 bases removed from V and 3 bases from J, the gap between germline ends came to 8 bases. Germline V CDR1 and CDR2: LGHDT, YNNKEL (reference sequence). The CDR3 loop spans 13 amino acids. The CDR3 spells CASSHLQDYGYTF. The CDR3 coding sequence is TGTGCCAGCAGCCATCTTCAGGACTATGGCTACACCTTC.

The chain uses TRBV7-9 and TRBJ2-3, with 7 positions matching TRBD1. Germline CDR1 is SEHNR and CDR2 is FQNEAQ (reference sequence). Losses at the gene ends were 4 bases for V and 0 bases for J; bases not matched to a gene: 1. This CDR3 spans 14 amino acids. The CDR3 here is CASSWGQSTDTQYF. For the CDR3, the DNA is TGTGCCAGCAGCTGGGGACAGAGCACAGATACGCAGTATTTT.

This clonotype has ten or more counts. The chain recombines TRBV19 with TRBJ2-2; 10 nucleotides agree with TRBD2. Germline-derived CDR1 and CDR2 are LNHDA and SQIVND (reference sequence). The V segment lost 6 bases and the J segment 5 bases; nucleotides outside the gene matches: 6. The CDR3 runs to 15 residues. CDR3 nucleotide sequence: TGTGCCAGTAGCAAGCGGGAGGGCTGGACCGGGGAGCTGTTTTTT. Its translation: CASSKREGWTGELFF.

The chain employs TRBV6-5 and TRBJ1-6; TRBD1 aligns across 8 bases. Trimming cost V 2 bases and J 9 bases; bases outside gene matches: 3. CDR3 length equals 14 residues. In germline, CDR1 is MNHEY, CDR2 SVGAGI. CDR3 nucleotide sequence: TGTGCCAGCAGTTACGACAGGGGAGGTTCACCCCTCCACTTT. Protein product: CASSYDRGGSPLHF.

The chain links TRBV20-1 to TRBJ2-3; D remains unclear. Germline values: CDR1 DFQATT, CDR2 SNEGSKA (reference sequence). This CDR3 comprises 16 residues. V shed 0 bases and J shed 3 bases, with 16 bases lying between them. Written as DNA, the CDR3 is TGCAGTGCTAGAGATCTCGGTAGTACGGTGACAGATACGCAGTATTTT. Protein: CSARDLGSTVTDTQYF.

The genes are TRBV11-2 and TRBJ2-1, with 7 bases aligning to TRBD2. The germline gives CDR1 SGHAT, CDR2 FQNNGV. J gave up 3 bases and V 0 bases, and 5 bases lay outside the gene matches. CDR3 size: 16 residues. The CDR3 DNA reads as TGTGCCAGCAGCTTAGAGGCTAGCGGACTCTACAATGAGCAGTTCTTC. This sequence encodes CASSLEASGLYNEQFF. Together with reference TRBV11-2 and TRBJ2-1, the CDR3 gives the full variable domain: EAGVAQSPRYKIIEKRQSVAFWCNPISGHATLYWYQQILGQGPKLLIQFQNNGVVDDSQLPKDRFSAERLKGVDSTLKIQPAKLEDSAVYLCASSLEASGLYNEQFFGPGTRLTVL.

In its sample, this clonotype ranks as medium-sized. The genes are TRBV7-2 and TRBJ2-3, with D uncertain. Looked up from germline, CDR1 is SGHTA and CDR2 is FQGNSA. V was cut by 1 base and J by 0 bases, with 8 bases left in between. This CDR3 is 15 amino acids long. CDR3 protein: CASSLVVGSTDTQYF. As DNA, the CDR3 is TGTGCCAGCAGCTTAGTGGTTGGGAGCACAGATACGCAGTATTTT.

This clonotype was detected only a few times. The chain couples TRBV12-3 or TRBV12-4 to TRBJ1-1; D unresolved. The CDR3 length is 12 residues. Trimming shortened V by 5 bases and J by 3 bases, and 7 bases separated the two germline ends. The CDR3 reads CASSPRYTEAFF. For the CDR3, the DNA is TGTGCCAGCAGTCCCCGGTACACTGAAGCTTTCTTT.

The rearrangement joins TRBV5-1 to TRBJ1-3; 7 nucleotides align to TRBD1. The CDR3 is 16 amino acids. The V and J ends lost 4 bases and 0 bases, in that order; junction bases with no gene match: 7. Germline lookup yields CDR1 SGHRS and CDR2 YFSETQ. CDR3 nucleotide sequence: TGCGCCAGCAGCACGACCGGGACAGACTCTGGAAACACCATATATTTT. Its protein product is CASSTTGTDSGNTIYF.

This clonotype was observed a few times. The J gene is TRBJ2-2, the V gene TRBV4-3, with 8 nucleotides matching TRBD2. In germline, CDR1 is LGHNA, CDR2 YSLEER. CDR3 size: 15 residues. Trimming removed 8 bases from V and 6 bases from J; junction bases left unmatched: 11. Here the CDR3 DNA reads TGCGCCAGCGCCCGGGGGGGGGAGTCCCCCGGGGAGCTGTTTTTT. This sequence encodes CASARGGESPGELFF.

This clonotype was found a few times. The chain has TRBV15 and TRBJ2-5; perhaps TRBD2 as D (6 bases). From germline, CDR1 is LNHNV and CDR2 YYDKDF (reference sequence). There are 15 residues in the CDR3. V was trimmed by 1 base and J by 2 bases, leaving 11 bases between them. CDR3 DNA sequence: TGTGCCACCAGCAGAGGGGTAGCGGCACAAGAGACCCAGTACTTC. This translates into CATSRGVAAQETQYF.